Following are 16 T cell receptor beta chains from one sample sequenced in a study of OX40 agonist ivuxolimab in advanced cancers. The table came from immunoSEQ multiplex PCR; TCRdb's copy has only in-frame clones and leaves some out. This sample carries roughly 73,000 clones, 70% to 90% of them seen once, and the ten largest clones take less than 3%. This material consisted of CD4+ or CD8+ T cells sorted from blood, taken in a trial of the OX40 agonist ivuxolimab. Receptor source: an adult with an advanced solid tumor such as melanoma, head and neck, liver or kidney cancer.

This clone was counted between two and nine times. V gene TRBV4-1 combines with J gene TRBJ1-1, with D possibly TRBD1 on 6 matching bases. This CDR3 spans 15 amino acids. Germline CDR1 and CDR2: MGHRA and YSYEKL. Trimming took 1 base from V and 0 from J, leaving 9 bases between them. CDR3 protein: CASSQGGQLNTEAFF. The CDR3 coding sequence is TGCGCCAGCAGCCAAGGAGGACAGCTGAACACTGAAGCTTTCTTT.

The chain links TRBV2 to TRBJ1-4, with TRBD1 as a possible D gene (5 bases). V was shortened by 3 bases and J by 4 bases, with 30 bases between the two germline ends. CDR3 length: 21 residues. The germline CDR1 and CDR2 sequences are SNHLY and FYNNEI. CDR3: CASSDRHTSGEILWGNEKLFF. The CDR3, as DNA: TGTGCCAGCAGTGATCGACATACCTCGGGGGAAATTTTATGGGGTAATGAAAAACTGTTTTTT.

This clone occurred once. V and J are TRBV5-1 and TRBJ1-1; D is unresolved. V was trimmed by 4 bases and J by 0 bases, leaving 10 bases between them. The V gene's germline CDR1 is SGHRS and CDR2 YFSETQ. The CDR3 length is 14 residues. The CDR3 DNA reads as TGCGCCAGCAGCCAAGGAGGCCTGAACACTGAAGCTTTCTTT. It specifies CASSQGGLNTEAFF.

J is TRBJ2-3 and V is TRBV5-6; TRBD2 aligns across 13 bases. Germline V gene data show CDR1 as SGHDT and CDR2 as YYEEEE. The ends lost 4 bases at V and 4 bases at J; junction bases unmatched: 12. The CDR3 is 18 amino acids. In nucleotides, the CDR3 is TGTGCCAGCAGCCCTGATACTAGCGGGAGGGCCCCGCCAGATACGCAGTATTTT. It encodes CASSPDTSGRAPPDTQYF.

J is TRBJ2-7 and V is TRBV28, with D unresolved. V lost 5 bases to trimming and J lost 3 bases, with 17 bases between them. Germline CDR1 is MDHEN and CDR2 is SYDVKM. This CDR3 contains 15 residues. This chain's CDR3 is CASSPHSAQGYEQYF. As DNA, the CDR3 is TGTGCCAGCAGTCCCCACAGTGCGCAAGGCTACGAGCAGTACTTC.

This chain joins TRBV4-2 and TRBJ1-2; possible D gene TRBD1, 5 bases. This CDR3 region has 17 residues. CDR1 is LGHNA and CDR2 is YNFKEQ in the germline V gene. V was pared by 0 bases and J by 2 bases, with 16 bases between. This CDR3 reads CASSQDIGAQANYGYTF. The CDR3 region has the DNA TGTGCCAGCAGCCAAGATATAGGGGCCCAGGCGAACTATGGCTACACCTTC.

V and J are TRBV6-5 and TRBJ2-5; the D gene is possibly TRBD2 (5 bases). V lost 6 bases to trimming and J lost 2 bases, with 10 bases between them. The CDR3 runs to 13 residues. Looked up from germline, CDR1 is MNHEY and CDR2 is SVGAGI. The CDR3 DNA reads TGTGCCAGCAGGACCGGGATACAAGAGACCCAGTACTTC. Translated: CASRTGIQETQYF.

The chain joins TRBV5-1 to TRBJ1-3, with 8 nucleotides matching TRBD1. Germline-derived CDR1 and CDR2 are SGHRS and YFSETQ. With V trimmed by 3 bases and J by 2 bases, 7 bases remained unmatched. This CDR3 spans 16 amino acids. DNA for the CDR3: TGCGCCAGCAGCTCAACCGGACAGGGTGCTGGAAACACCATATATTTT. Its translation is CASSSTGQGAGNTIYF.

The J gene is TRBJ2-1, the V gene TRBV7-9; 8 bases are a match to TRBD1. The V gene's germline CDR1 is SEHNR and CDR2 FQNEAQ (reference sequence). The trim removed 2 bases at V and 7 bases at J, leaving 10 bases unmatched. CDR3 length equals 16 residues. The DNA for the CDR3 is TGTGCCAGCAGCTTATTTGTTTGGACAGGGAAAAATGAGCAGTTCTTC. It encodes CASSLFVWTGKNEQFF.

The CDR3 sequence: CASSLETGGDYEQYF. The CDR3 DNA reads TGCGCCAGCAGCTTGGAGACAGGGGGCGATTACGAGCAGTACTTC. V and J are TRBV5-1 and TRBJ2-7; 10 nucleotides match TRBD1. CDR3 length equals 15 residues. Germline CDR1 reads SGHRS; CDR2 reads YFSETQ. J lost 4 bases, V lost 0 bases, and 4 bases had no gene match.

V gene TRBV6-5 combines with J gene TRBJ2-5; no firm D call. This CDR3 contains 12 residues. CDR1 and CDR2 (germline): MNHEY, SVGAGI. Trimming cost V 4 bases and J 6 bases, with 9 bases left between them. The CDR3 bases are TGTGCCAGCAGTTCCCTGGAGAAGACCCAGTACTTC. Translated, it gives CASSSLEKTQYF.

The chain has TRBV2 and TRBJ1-2; the match to TRBD1 covers 8 bases. CDR3 length equals 14 residues. Germline V gene sequence: CDR1 SNHLY, CDR2 FYNNEI. Trimming at V came to 3 bases and at J to 7 bases, leaving 7 bases not matched to a gene. CDR3 bases: TGTGCCAGCAGTGACCTGGACAGGGCCTTTGGCTACACCTTC. Translating gives CASSDLDRAFGYTF.

V gene TRBV4-1 combines with J gene TRBJ2-5; TRBD2 aligns across 10 bases. The germline gives CDR1 MGHRA, CDR2 YSYEKL. CDR3 length equals 15 residues. The ends lost 5 bases at V and 5 bases at J; junction bases unmatched: 8. CDR3 region: CASSTPGTSDETQYF. The CDR3 bases are TGCGCCAGCAGCACTCCCGGGACTAGCGACGAGACCCAGTACTTC.

The chain carries TRBV11-3 and TRBJ2-1; D is undetermined. This CDR3 comprises 15 residues. V gave up 5 bases and J gave up 8 bases, with 19 bases separating them. Germline lookup yields CDR1 SGHNT and CDR2 YENEEA. For the CDR3, the DNA is TGTGCCAGCAGCAAAAAGCGTGGCCGGATCTATGAGCAGTTCTTC. It codes for CASSKKRGRIYEQFF.

This chain connects TRBV6-4 to TRBJ2-2; 8 nucleotides align to TRBD1. The trim removed 4 bases at V and 4 bases at J, leaving 2 bases unmatched. This CDR3 has 14 residues. Germline CDR1 MRHNA, CDR2 SNTAGT. The CDR3 DNA reads as TGTGCCAGCAGTGGGACAGGGTTCACCGGGGAGCTGTTTTTT. Encoded protein: CASSGTGFTGELFF.

This clone was seen only once. The chain is built from TRBV6-6 and TRBJ2-7, with TRBD1 identical over 9 bases. CDR1 is MNHNY and CDR2 is SVGAGI in the germline V gene (reference sequence). The CDR3 spans 15 residues. With 5 bases clipped from V and 0 bases from J, the junction kept 5 bases outside the gene matches. CDR3 DNA: TGTGCCAGCAGTGACGGACAGGGGATCTCCTACGAGCAGTACTTC. Translation: CASSDGQGISYEQYF.